This TCR beta chain comes out of a study of T cells in Graves' hyperthyroidism and ophthalmopathy. Clinical symptoms, serum thyroxine, TRAb, thyroid ultrasound and orbital computed tomography established diagnosis. From RNA transcripts, TCR beta CDR3 regions were amplified. The HTBI set primed first-round TCR CDR3 RT-PCR. TCRdb reanalysed the multiplex PCR reads using MiXCR and keeps one entry per CDR3 protein. This sample has approximately 600,000 distinct CDR3 sequences; 16% occur once, and the top ten carry over 3.5%. V trimming: 2 bases; J trimming: 6 bases; junction bases outside the gene matches: 2. Germline CDR1 is MDHEN and CDR2 is SYDVKM. CDR3 size: 13 residues.

The material sequenced was blood. This clonotype was obtained from a woman younger than 45 with Graves' hyperthyroidism. J is TRBJ2-7 and V is TRBV28; 9 bases match TRBD2. CDR3 nucleotide sequence: TGTGCCAGCAGTTTAGCGGGAGGGATCGAGCAGTACTTC. This sequence encodes CASSLAGGIEQYF.